One T cell receptor beta chain is described in this entry. The data stem from a study of blood T cell repertoires in COVID-19. CDR3 length: 16 residues. V lost 0 bases and J lost 2, with 13 bases in between. CDR1 MNHEY and CDR2 SVGAGI come from the germline V gene. Sequencing used immunoSEQ multiplex PCR; TCRdb keeps in-frame clones, though not all of them. Of roughly 260,000 clones listed, 91% are singletons. The sample was peripheral blood. The receptor comes from a person aged 18 to 35 with COVID-19, enrolled during active disease. This chain connects TRBV6-5 to TRBJ1-1, with D possibly being TRBD1 (5 bases). CDR3 bases: TGTGCCAGCAGTTACTCGAGCAGGGTGGAAAACACTGAAGCTTTCTTT. Translating gives CASSYSSRVENTEAFF.